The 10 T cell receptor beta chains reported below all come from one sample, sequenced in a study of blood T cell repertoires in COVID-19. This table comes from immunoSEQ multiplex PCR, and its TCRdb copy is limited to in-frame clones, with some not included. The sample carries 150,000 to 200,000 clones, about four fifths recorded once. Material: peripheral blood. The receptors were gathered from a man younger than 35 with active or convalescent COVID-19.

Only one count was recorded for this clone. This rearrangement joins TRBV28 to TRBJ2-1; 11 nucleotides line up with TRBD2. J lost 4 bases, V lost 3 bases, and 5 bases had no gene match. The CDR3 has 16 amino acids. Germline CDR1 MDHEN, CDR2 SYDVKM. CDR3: CASSFQGLAAYNEQFF. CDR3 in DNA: TGTGCCAGCAGTTTTCAGGGACTAGCGGCTTACAATGAGCAGTTCTTC.

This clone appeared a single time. The CDR3, as DNA: TGTGCCAGCAGTTACGGGGGGACCCTAGCCAAAAACATTCAGTACTTC. This gives the protein CASSYGGTLAKNIQYF. The chain carries TRBV6-5 and TRBJ2-4; perhaps TRBD2 as D (6 bases). Germline V gives CDR1 MNHEY, CDR2 SVGAGI. The CDR3 covers 16 residues. V was clipped by 2 bases and J by 0 bases, with 11 bases between them.

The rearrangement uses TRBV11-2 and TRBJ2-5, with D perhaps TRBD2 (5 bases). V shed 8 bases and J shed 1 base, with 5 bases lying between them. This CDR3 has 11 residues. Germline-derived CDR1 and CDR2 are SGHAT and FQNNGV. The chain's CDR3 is CASGSQETQYF. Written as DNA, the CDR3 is TGTGCCAGCGGGAGCCAAGAGACCCAGTACTTC.

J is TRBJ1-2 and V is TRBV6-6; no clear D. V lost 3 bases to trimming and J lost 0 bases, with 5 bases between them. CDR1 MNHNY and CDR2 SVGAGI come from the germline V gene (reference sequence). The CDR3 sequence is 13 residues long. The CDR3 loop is CASSYQANYGYTF. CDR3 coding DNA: TGTGCCAGCAGTTATCAGGCTAACTATGGCTACACCTTC.

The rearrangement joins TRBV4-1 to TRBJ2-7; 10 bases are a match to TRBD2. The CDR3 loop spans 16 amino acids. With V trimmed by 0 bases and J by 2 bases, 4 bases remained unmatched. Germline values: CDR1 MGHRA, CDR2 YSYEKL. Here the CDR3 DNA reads TGCGCCAGCAGCCAAGATAGTCTAGCGGGGGCCTACGAGCAGTACTTC. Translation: CASSQDSLAGAYEQYF.

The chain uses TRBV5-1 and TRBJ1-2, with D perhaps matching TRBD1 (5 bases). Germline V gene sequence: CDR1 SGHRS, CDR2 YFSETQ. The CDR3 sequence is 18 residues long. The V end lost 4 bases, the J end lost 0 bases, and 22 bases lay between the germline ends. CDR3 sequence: CASSLSASQGFTNYGYTF. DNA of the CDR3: TGCGCCAGCAGCCTGAGCGCCTCCCAGGGATTCACTAACTATGGCTACACCTTC.

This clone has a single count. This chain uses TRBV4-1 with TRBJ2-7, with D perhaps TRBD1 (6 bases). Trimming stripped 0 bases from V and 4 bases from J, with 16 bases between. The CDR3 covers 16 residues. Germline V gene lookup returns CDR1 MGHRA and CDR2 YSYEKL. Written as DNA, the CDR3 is TGCGCCAGCAGCCAAGATCGGGCTCTCACAGGGTACGAGCAGTACTTC. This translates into CASSQDRALTGYEQYF.

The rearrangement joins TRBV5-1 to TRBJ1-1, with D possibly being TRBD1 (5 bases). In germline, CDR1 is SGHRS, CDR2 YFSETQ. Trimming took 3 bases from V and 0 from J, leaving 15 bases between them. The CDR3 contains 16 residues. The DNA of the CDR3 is TGCGCCAGCAGCTCGGACAAAGGTGCCATGAACACTGAAGCTTTCTTT. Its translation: CASSSDKGAMNTEAFF.

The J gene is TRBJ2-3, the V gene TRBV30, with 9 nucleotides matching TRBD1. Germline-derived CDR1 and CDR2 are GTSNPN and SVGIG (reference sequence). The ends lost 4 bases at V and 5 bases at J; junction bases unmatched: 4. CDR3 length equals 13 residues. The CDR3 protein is CAWTNRGRDTQYF. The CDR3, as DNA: TGTGCCTGGACGAACAGGGGGCGAGATACGCAGTATTTT.

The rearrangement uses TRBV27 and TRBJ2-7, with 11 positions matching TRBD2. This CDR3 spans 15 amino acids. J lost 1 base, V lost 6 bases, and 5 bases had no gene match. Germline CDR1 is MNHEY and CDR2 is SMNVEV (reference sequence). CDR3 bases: TGTGCCAGCAGACTAATAGCGGGAGGGTCCTACGAGCAGTACTTC. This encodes CASRLIAGGSYEQYF.